This T cell receptor (beta chain) was sequenced for a study of cytomegalovirus exposure and HLA in healthy donors (dated by TCRdb to between 2016 and 2019). Regarding the complete study: An earlier analysis of several hundred of the donors reported roughly 300 Gb of sequence data and 100 million to 120 million unique TCR beta sequences obtained from roughly 170 million T cells. An early release that covered about 600 HLA-typed donors contained approximately 300 gigabases of sequencing data and about 93 million unique TCR sequences. Among the roughly 410 genotyped donors, approximately 76% belonged to the genetic ancestry cluster associated with self-reported Caucasian donors. The study was designed to test whether signatures of past pathogen exposure could be identified by cataloging public T cell receptors. The T cell repertoires of several hundred subjects were profiled by immunosequencing and related to cytomegalovirus serostatus. Along with the approximately 650-subject first cohort, a separate validation cohort of over 90 different subjects was used. To predict cytomegalovirus infection status, the study brought together high-throughput TCR immunosequencing, statistical association of individual TCRs with disease status, and machine learning. A later analysis re-examined previously published TCR beta repertoires from about 670 donors and added high-resolution HLA genotyping to investigate patterns of TCR occurrence. Rather than drawing on any new phenotypic data, the later analysis identified candidate immune exposures from TCR beta sequences and the way those sequences occurred across donors. To decide whether each TCR beta V gene segment behaved as functional or pseudogenic, an earlier analysis of over 500 of the donors relied on high-throughput TCR beta sequencing. Alongside the repertoire data, information on donor age, sex, ethnicity and CMV serostatus was compiled. A later genetic analysis took genome-wide SNP genotypes for about 55% of the 666 donors and used that subset as a discovery cohort. Every repertoire in the discovery cohort had been generated on one and the same sequencing platform. Both class I and class II loci were covered by HLA typing, at four-digit resolution. The number of typed donors differed by locus: about 620-630 for A, B, C, DRB1 and DQB1; some 500 for DQA1; around 610 for DPA1; and about 450 for DPB1. A handful of DR-DQ haplotypes were handled as single units for association and clustering because linkage in the cohort was strong. Among 300 to 450 genotyped donors of the cohort, an average of about 240,000 unique TCR beta nucleotide sequences were sequenced per donor, about a sixth of them non-productive. What the study reported, not specific to this receptor: An earlier analysis of several hundred of the donors showed that most TCR beta V segments appeared in productive rearrangements either about 87% or about 30% of the time, which broadly matched IMGT annotations. A later genetic analysis reported fewer N-insertions in productive TCRs among donors in an Asian-associated ancestry cluster than the roughly 650-donor mean. A further reported finding was that TCR beta sequences accurately predicted the HLA-A and HLA-B alleles for most subjects in the first cohort. Because counts were too low, roughly 16 rarely observed V segments, including chromosome 9 orphons, were left out of the earlier analysis of some 640 of the donors. A later analysis found that most CMV-associated TCR beta chains appeared HLA-restricted, with HLA associations seemingly driven largely by CMV exposure. Assigning TCR associations to individual alleles was difficult when HLA alleles, especially DR and DQ, strongly co-occurred. The study gave a list of 150 to 200 TCR beta chains associated with cytomegalovirus. In this cohort, only TCR beta chains were sequenced, and detectable features were limited by the absence of alpha or paired-chain data. A later analysis associated 16,951 TCR beta sequences with specific HLA alleles at a false discovery rate of 0.05. The sequencing pipeline was judged likely to have produced a cluster of highly shared sequence variants as a technical artifact. V-gene and J-gene trimming of TCR beta chains was associated with a missense DCLRE1C variant in a later genetic analysis, and the association was replicated in an independent cohort. Because the 87-base-pair reads could not distinguish some IMGT-functional V segments, including TRBV6-2 and TRBV6-3, those segments were excluded. The classifier was reported to diagnose cytomegalovirus status with high specificity and sensitivity in both the original cohort and the validation cohort. CMV serostatus was the only immune exposure information available for the cohort. In a later analysis, HLA-associated TCR beta chains were found to be more clonally expanded and to have lower generation probabilities than equally common non-associated chains. Most TCR sequences were seen in very few donors, while some public TCRs were found in many individuals. In vitro tests confirmed that three of the cytomegalovirus-associated TCR beta chains recognize cytomegalovirus antigens. Sequencing depth was assumed to be roughly uniform across donors in the presence/absence analyses, though that assumption may not hold. In a later analysis, several top co-occurrence clusters were reported to appear linked to parvovirus B19, influenza, CMV and Epstein-Barr virus. The authors suggested that the approach could potentially be extended to other disease states and immunological phenotypes. According to a later analysis, TCR association rates differed among HLA loci, with DRB1 alleles showing the most associated TCRs and HLA-C alleles showing the fewest. Because HLA typing was unavailable for some donors at each locus, only the typed subset was used in association tests. Correlated functional status among segregating V segments might reflect linkage disequilibrium, but an unknown experimental factor could not be ruled out.

Regarding this clone: The antigen it binds to is not known. Qualities for individual bases were not recorded, and no much larger clone is one base off.

Library preparation employed the immunoSEQ multiplex PCR assay. The multiplex PCR relied on a mix of 60 forward primers for TCR Vbeta segments and 13 reverse primers for TCR Jbeta segments. A multiplex PCR assay on genomic DNA amplified the CDR3 region of rearranged TCR beta genes. Amplified TCR beta libraries were sequenced as 87-base-pair reads on the Illumina HiSeq System. Turning to the authors' computational methods: A later analysis counted tens of millions of unique TCR beta chains across the approximately 700 repertoires, and 9.5 million to 11 million of these chains were shared by at least two donors. To remove PCR and sequencing errors, raw reads were error-corrected and collapsed into unique sequences using a nearest-neighbor algorithm that merged closely related sequences. CDR3 sequences were aligned to IMGT reference sequences to assign V, D and J gene segments. For a sequence to be retained, at least a six-nucleotide match to both a V gene segment and a J gene segment was required. A rearrangement was called productive if the CDR3 had no stop codons and remained in frame with V and J, and every other rearrangement was called non-productive. CDR3 was defined according to IMGT convention as the region running from the second conserved V-encoded cysteine to the conserved J-encoded phenylalanine. Sequences without an unambiguous match to a single V gene segment were excluded from the earlier analysis of approximately 560 of the donors. An earlier analysis of under 750 of the donors called V segments functional above 56.7% productive rearrangements and segregating when the between-donor standard deviation exceeded 5%. A statistical classification framework was developed to diagnose cytomegalovirus status using the catalog of TCR beta chain sequences. A later analysis assigned V and J genes by comparing TCR nucleotide sequences with IMGT/GENE-DB human TR gene sequences. The TCRdist pipeline was used in a later analysis to assign CDR3 sequences and most-parsimonious VDJ recombination scenarios. In a later analysis, each TCR beta chain was defined by its CDR3 amino acid sequence together with its V-gene family, and reads without a unique V-gene family were excluded. In a later analysis, 450 to 600 highly shared, low-generation-probability nucleotide sequences were removed to address suspected cross-contamination and a sequencing artifact. A later analysis calculated a clonal expansion index for each public chain from normalized within-repertoire ranks of inferred template counts. In a later analysis, generation probabilities were computed with a VDJ recombination model fitted to out-of-frame rearrangements, and the resulting probabilities were checked against IGoR. In a later analysis, hypergeometric tests were used to score TCR-TCR, TCR-HLA and TCR-CMV co-occurrence, with a repertoire-size bias correction applied to TCR pairs. In a later analysis, false discovery rates were estimated by permuting HLA or CMV assignments 20 times. In a later analysis, co-occurring TCRs were grouped using DBSCAN, and TCRdist sequence similarity was added for clustering within HLA-allele-positive subsets. For co-occurrence clustering, repertoires with fewer than 30,000 or more than 120,000 public chains were excluded, along with about five repertoires with anomalous nucleotide sharing. This is the immuneACCESS table as TCRdb keeps it, with only in-frame sequences that have V and J called. A part of the clones is gone; compared with another copy, unresolved V genes explain less than half, and the rest is unexplained. That table gives V, J and clone size, and the DNA gave D and trimming. The sample contains 200,000 or so clones, around 79% of them found a single time. In total, the top ten clones hold approximately 0.39% of the sample.

In total, around 600 healthy bone marrow donors made up the cohort. At the time of sampling, all cohort members were nominally healthy, though unrecorded immune exposures were likely present. The donor tested CMV seropositive and was one of the 289 seropositive cohort members. A peripheral blood sample was provided by each donor, and peripheral blood mononuclear cells were used for TCR beta sequencing. The Qiagen DNeasy Blood Extraction Kit was used to extract genomic DNA from the blood cell samples. Reading the germline V gene (reference sequence) gives CDR1 LNHDA and CDR2 SQIVND. Clipping removes 3 bases from V and 6 bases from J, with 10 as the unmatched junction base count. From the cysteine through the phenylalanine, the CDR3 covers 15 amino acids. Of all the DNA, just the CDR3 is kept, 45 bases in frame from base 1.

The clonotype comes from a male donor in good health and CMV-seropositive. Sequencing input: PBMCs. The sequence links TRBV19 to TRBJ2-7, and 8 junctional nucleotides match TRBD1. The CDR3 region reads CASSIRTGYDGEQYF. The sequence in DNA is TGTGCCAGTAGTATTAGGACAGGGTACGATGGCGAGCAGTACTTC.